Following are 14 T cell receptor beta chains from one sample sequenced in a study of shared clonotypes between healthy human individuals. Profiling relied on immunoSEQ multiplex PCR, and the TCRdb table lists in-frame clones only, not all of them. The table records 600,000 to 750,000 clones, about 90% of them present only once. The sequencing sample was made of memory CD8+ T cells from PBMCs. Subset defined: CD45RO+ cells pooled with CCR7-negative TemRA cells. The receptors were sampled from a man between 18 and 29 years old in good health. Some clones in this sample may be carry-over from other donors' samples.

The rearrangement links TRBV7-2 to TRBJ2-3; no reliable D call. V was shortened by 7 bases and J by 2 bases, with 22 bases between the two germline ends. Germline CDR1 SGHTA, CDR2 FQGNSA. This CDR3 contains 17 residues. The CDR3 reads CASTLPEDAPPTDTQYF. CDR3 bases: TGTGCCAGCACCCTACCGGAAGATGCACCTCCCACAGATACGCAGTATTTT.

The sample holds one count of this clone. The CDR3 nucleotides read TGTGCCAGCAGTTTCACCGGGACTAGCGGGATTAGCTCCTACGAGCAGTACTTC. Translation gives CASSFTGTSGISSYEQYF. The chain links TRBV27 to TRBJ2-7; 13 bases align to TRBD2. From germline, CDR1 is MNHEY and CDR2 SMNVEV (reference sequence). Trimming at V came to 3 bases and at J to 0 bases, leaving 8 bases not matched to a gene. This CDR3 spans 18 amino acids.

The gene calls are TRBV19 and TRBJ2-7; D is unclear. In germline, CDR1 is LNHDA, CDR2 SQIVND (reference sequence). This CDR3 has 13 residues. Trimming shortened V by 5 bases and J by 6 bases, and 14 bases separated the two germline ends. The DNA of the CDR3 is TGTGCCAGTAGTTCTACAGCCGCTGGCGAGCAGTACTTC. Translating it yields CASSSTAAGEQYF. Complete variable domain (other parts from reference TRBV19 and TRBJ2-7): DGGITQSPKYLFRKEGQNVTLSCEQNLNHDAMYWYRQDPGQGLRLIYYSQIVNDFQKGDIAEGYSVSREKKESFPLTVTSAQKNPTAFYLCASSSTAAGEQYFGPGTRLTVT.

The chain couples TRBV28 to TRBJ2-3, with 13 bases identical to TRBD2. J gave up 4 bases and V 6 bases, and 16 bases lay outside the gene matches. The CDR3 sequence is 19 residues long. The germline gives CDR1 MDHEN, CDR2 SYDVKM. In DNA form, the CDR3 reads TGTGCCAGCAGCGGACTAGCGGGAGCTCGGTTGGTTTTTCCAGATACGCAGTATTTT. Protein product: CASSGLAGARLVFPDTQYF.

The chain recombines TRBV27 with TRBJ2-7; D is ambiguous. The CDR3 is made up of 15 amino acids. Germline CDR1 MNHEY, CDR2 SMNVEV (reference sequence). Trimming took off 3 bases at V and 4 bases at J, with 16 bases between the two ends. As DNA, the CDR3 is TGTGCCAGCAGTTTTCAAGCTGGCAAAGGTTACGAGCAGTACTTC. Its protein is CASSFQAGKGYEQYF.

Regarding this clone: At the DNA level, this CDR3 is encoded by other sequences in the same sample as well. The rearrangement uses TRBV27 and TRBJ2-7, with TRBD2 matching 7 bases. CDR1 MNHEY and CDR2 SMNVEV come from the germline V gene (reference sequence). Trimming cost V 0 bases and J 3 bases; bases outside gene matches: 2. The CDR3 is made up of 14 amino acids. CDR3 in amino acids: CASSLSSGGYEQYF. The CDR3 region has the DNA TGTGCCAGCAGTTTATCGTCGGGGGGCTACGAGCAGTACTTC.

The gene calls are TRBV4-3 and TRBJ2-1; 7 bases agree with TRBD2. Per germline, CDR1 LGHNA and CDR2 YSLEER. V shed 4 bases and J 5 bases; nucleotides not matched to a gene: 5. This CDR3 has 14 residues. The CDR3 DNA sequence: TGCGCCAGCAGCCCATGGACTAGGCACAATGAGCAGTTCTTC. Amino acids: CASSPWTRHNEQFF.

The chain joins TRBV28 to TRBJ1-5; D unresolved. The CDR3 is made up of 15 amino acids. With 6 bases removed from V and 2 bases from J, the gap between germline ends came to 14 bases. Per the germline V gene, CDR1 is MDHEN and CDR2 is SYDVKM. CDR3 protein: CASRPDPRGNQPQHF. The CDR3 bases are TGTGCCAGCAGACCCGACCCTCGAGGCAATCAGCCCCAGCATTTT.

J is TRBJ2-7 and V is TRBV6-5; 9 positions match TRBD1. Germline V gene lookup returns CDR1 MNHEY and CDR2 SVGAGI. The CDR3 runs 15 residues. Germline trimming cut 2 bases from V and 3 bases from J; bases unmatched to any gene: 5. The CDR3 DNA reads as TGTGCCAGCAGTTACGGGACAGGGTTAAGCTACGAGCAGTACTTC. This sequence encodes CASSYGTGLSYEQYF.

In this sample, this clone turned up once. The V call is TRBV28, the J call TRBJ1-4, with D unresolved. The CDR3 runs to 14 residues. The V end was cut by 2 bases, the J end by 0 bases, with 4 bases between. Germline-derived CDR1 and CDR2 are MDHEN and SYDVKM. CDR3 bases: TGTGCCAGCAGTTTACTTGCAACTAATGAAAAACTGTTTTTT. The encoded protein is CASSLLATNEKLFF.

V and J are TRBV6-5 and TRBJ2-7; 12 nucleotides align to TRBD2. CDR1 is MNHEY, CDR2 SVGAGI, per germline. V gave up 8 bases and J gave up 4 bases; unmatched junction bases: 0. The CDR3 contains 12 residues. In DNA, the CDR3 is TGTGCCAGCGGGACTAGCGGGTACGAGCAGTACTTC. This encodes CASGTSGYEQYF.

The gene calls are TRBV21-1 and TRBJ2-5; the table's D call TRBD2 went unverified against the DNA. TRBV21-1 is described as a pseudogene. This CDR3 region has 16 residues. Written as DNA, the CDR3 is TGTGCCAGTCCCCCCGAGCCCGGAGGGGGGGGTGAGACCCAGTACTTC. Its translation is CASPPEPGGGGETQYF.

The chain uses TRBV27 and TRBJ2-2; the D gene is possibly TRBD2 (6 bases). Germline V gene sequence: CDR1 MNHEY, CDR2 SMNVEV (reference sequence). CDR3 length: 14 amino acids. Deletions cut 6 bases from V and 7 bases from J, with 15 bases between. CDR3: CASSRDWSGGELFF. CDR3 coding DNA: TGTGCCAGCAGCCGGGACTGGTCAGGCGGGGAGCTGTTTTTT.

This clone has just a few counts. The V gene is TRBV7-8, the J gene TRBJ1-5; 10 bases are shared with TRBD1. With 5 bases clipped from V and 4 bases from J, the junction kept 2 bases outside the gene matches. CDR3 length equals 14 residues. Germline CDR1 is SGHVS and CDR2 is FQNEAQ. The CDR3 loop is CASSRTGGNQPQHF. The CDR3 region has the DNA TGTGCCAGCAGCCGGACAGGGGGGAATCAGCCCCAGCATTTT. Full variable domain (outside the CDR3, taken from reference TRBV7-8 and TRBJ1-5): GAGVSQSPRYKVAKRGQDVALRCDPISGHVSLFWYQQALGQGPEFLTYFQNEAQLDKSGLPSDRFFAERPEGSVSTLKIQRTQQEDSAVYLCASSRTGGNQPQHFGDGTRLSIL.